This T cell receptor (beta chain) came from a study of blood T cell repertoires in COVID-19. On the study more broadly: PBMCs, B-cell-depleted T cells, or T cells provided the cDNA or gDNA that made up the material.

The CDR3 contains 16 residues. With V trimmed by 5 bases and J by 4 bases, 4 bases remained unmatched. Germline V lookup: CDR1 SNHLY, CDR2 FYNNEI. Per the authors' pipeline: For nucleated cells, counts were estimated from reference gene primer amplification. Data came from immunoSEQ multiplex PCR; TCRdb stores just in-frame clones and leaves some out. That table supplies the V and J calls and clone size; D and trimming were determined from the DNA. The table includes a few hundred thousand clones, around four fifths detected once. The sequenced sample consisted of peripheral blood. This rearrangement joins TRBV2 to TRBJ2-3, with 15 nucleotides matching TRBD2. This TCR derives from a man aged 30 to 39 who had recovered from COVID-19. In DNA form, the CDR3 reads TGTGCCAGCAGTTCCGGACTAGCGGGGGGGCCAGATACGCAGTATTTT. Protein sequence: CASSSGLAGGPDTQYF.